A single sample is the source of the 14 T cell receptor beta chains below, sequenced in a study of OX40 agonist ivuxolimab in advanced cancers. Clones were sequenced by immunoSEQ multiplex PCR, and TCRdb holds only the in-frame ones, with some missing. Among approximately 79,000 clones listed, around 92% were seen once. Material: CD4+ or CD8+ T cells sorted from blood, obtained in a trial of the OX40 agonist ivuxolimab. The receptors derive from an adult with an advanced solid tumor such as melanoma, head and neck, liver or kidney cancer.

This clone has just one count. No conserved phenylalanine or tryptophan is present at the end of the CDR3, so a read error is the likely explanation. The DNA is left out, because the CDR3 cannot be placed on it with certainty; the CDR3 is given as TCRdb lists it. The chain has TRBV5-1 and TRBJ1-4. The CDR3 extends over 12 residues, inclusive of both ends. Per germline, CDR1 SGHRS and CDR2 YFSETQ. The CDR3 sequence: CASRRRPALEKI.

The rearrangement joins TRBV7-7 to TRBJ2-7; weak D call: TRBD2 (6 bases). Per the germline V gene, CDR1 is SSHAT and CDR2 is FNYEAQ (reference sequence). The V end lost 4 bases, the J end lost 0 bases, and 10 bases lay between the germline ends. The CDR3 is 14 residues long. CDR3 in DNA: TGTGCCAGCAGCTACCGGCGGGACTCCTACGAGCAGTACTTC. It translates to CASSYRRDSYEQYF.

The count of this clone is one. This chain uses TRBV9 with TRBJ2-2; no clear D gene. With 1 base removed from V and 3 bases from J, the gap between germline ends came to 7 bases. The CDR3 spans 14 residues. In germline, CDR1 is SGDLS, CDR2 YYNGEE. The CDR3 is CASSVFLYTGELFF. CDR3 bases: TGTGCCAGCAGCGTATTCCTTTACACCGGGGAGCTGTTTTTT.

This clone has only one observation. This rearrangement joins TRBV29-1 to TRBJ1-5; 7 bases align to TRBD1. Germline trimming cut 4 bases from V and 5 bases from J; bases unmatched to any gene: 11. Germline V gene data show CDR1 as SQVTM and CDR2 as ANQGSEA. The CDR3 extends over 15 amino acids. The CDR3, as DNA: TGCAGCGTTGTGACAGGGTTCGAACGGGATCAGCCCCAGCATTTT. This gives the protein CSVVTGFERDQPQHF.

This chain connects TRBV4-1 to TRBJ2-2; 7 bases line up with TRBD2. Trimming at V came to 3 bases and at J to 6 bases, leaving 1 base not matched to a gene. Germline V CDR1 and CDR2: MGHRA, YSYEKL. The CDR3 extends over 13 amino acids. The CDR3 protein is CASSQAGAGELFF. The CDR3 DNA is TGCGCCAGCAGCCAGGCGGGGGCCGGGGAGCTGTTTTTT.

The rearrangement joins TRBV11-3 to TRBJ2-7, with TRBD2 identical over 7 bases. The ends lost 4 bases at V and 5 bases at J; junction bases unmatched: 8. The germline V gene has CDR1 SGHNT and CDR2 YENEEA. The CDR3 totals 14 residues. The CDR3 loop is CASSSLGGGNEQYF. DNA for the CDR3: TGTGCCAGCAGCTCCCTTGGCGGGGGAAACGAGCAGTACTTC.

This sequence joins TRBV9 and TRBJ2-3; D possibly corresponds to TRBD2 (5 bases). CDR1 SGDLS and CDR2 YYNGEE come from the germline V gene. Trimming left V 0 bases short and J 3 bases short, with 14 bases between. The CDR3 covers 16 residues. In DNA form, the CDR3 reads TGTGCCAGCAGCGTAGTGTTCGGAGGTCTAACAGATACGCAGTATTTT. Protein product: CASSVVFGGLTDTQYF.

This chain uses TRBV30 with TRBJ2-7; 8 nucleotides line up with TRBD1. Per germline, CDR1 GTSNPN and CDR2 SVGIG (reference sequence). This CDR3 has 14 amino acids. J lost 4 bases, V lost 6 bases, and 11 bases had no gene match. CDR3 in DNA: TGTGCCTGTTTGTTCCGGGACAGGCTGTACGAGCAGTACTTC. Encoded protein: CACLFRDRLYEQYF.

The rearrangement uses TRBV5-1 and TRBJ2-7; perhaps D is TRBD1 or TRBD2 (5 bases each). CDR1 and CDR2 from the germline V gene are SGHRS and YFSETQ. The CDR3 loop spans 15 amino acids. V was pared by 0 bases and J by 2 bases, with 12 bases between. For the CDR3, the DNA is TGCGCCAGCAGCTTGGGAGGGGTCCCGACCTACGAGCAGTACTTC. Translation: CASSLGGVPTYEQYF. The whole variable domain, remainder taken from reference TRBV5-1 and TRBJ2-7, is KAGVTQTPRYLIKTRGQQVTLSCSPISGHRSVSWYQQTPGQGLQFLFEYFSETQRNKGNFPGRFSGRQFSNSRSEMNVSTLELGDSALYLCASSLGGVPTYEQYFGPGTRLTVT.

The gene calls are TRBV7-2 and TRBJ2-3, with unresolved D. The length of the CDR3 is 18 residues. CDR1 is SGHTA, CDR2 FQGNSA, per germline. V lost 2 bases and J 1 base, leaving 19 bases between the germline ends. The CDR3 nucleotides are TGTGCCAGCAGCTTACAAGGCCTGTCATCTGCTGGCACAGATACGCAGTATTTT. Its protein product is CASSLQGLSSAGTDTQYF.

V gene TRBV4-1 combines with J gene TRBJ2-5, with 8 nucleotides matching TRBD2. Unmatched junction bases numbered 9, after V lost 4 bases and J lost 5 bases. Germline CDR1 reads MGHRA; CDR2 reads YSYEKL. The CDR3 length is 15 residues. In DNA form, the CDR3 reads TGCGCCAGCAGCCCTTTTCCGGGGGGGGTGGAGACCCAGTACTTC. Translated, it gives CASSPFPGGVETQYF.

The chain links TRBV6-1 to TRBJ1-5; D uncertain. V was shortened by 3 bases and J by 3 bases, with 18 bases between the two germline ends. CDR1 and CDR2 (germline): MNHNS, SASEGT. CDR3 length: 17 amino acids. The CDR3 bases are TGTGCCAGCAGTGAGGGGATAGAGCCCCGGCACAATCAGCCCCAGCATTTT. Translation: CASSEGIEPRHNQPQHF.

The J gene is TRBJ2-3, the V gene TRBV7-2; TRBD1 might be the D (5 bases). Per germline, CDR1 SGHTA and CDR2 FQGNSA. The V gene lost 2 bases and the J gene lost 5 bases, with 11 bases spanning the gap. CDR3 length: 14 residues. The CDR3 DNA reads as TGTGCCAGCAGCTTATATCAGGGCATAGATACGCAGTATTTT. Protein: CASSLYQGIDTQYF.

The CDR3 loop is CASRAGTSGYNEQFF. The CDR3, as DNA: TGTGCCAGCAGAGCCGGGACTAGCGGTTACAATGAGCAGTTCTTC. This rearrangement joins TRBV5-4 to TRBJ2-1; 11 bases align to TRBD2. This CDR3 is 15 amino acids long. The J segment lost 4 bases and the V segment lost 5 bases, leaving 5 bases of the junction unmatched. From germline, CDR1 is SGHNT and CDR2 YYREEE (reference sequence).